Listed below are T cell receptor beta chains from one sample, sequenced in a study of T-cell memory formation after mild COVID-19. MiXCR, run by TCRdb on the 5' RACE reads, gives a single entry per CDR3 protein. This sample yields more than 35,000 distinct CDR3 sequences, of which 8.5% to 10% are seen a single time; approximately 12% belongs to the top ten. What was sequenced was PBMCs or a T cell subset sorted from them (not recorded which). The receptors stem from an adult woman who had mild COVID-19 (a few samples of this study predate the infection). Cell type and time point are not known. The CDR3 runs from the conserved cysteine through the conserved F or W. Fields, in order: D gene, V gene, clone size, CDR3 protein. D genes are given only for firm matches. Clone sizes are given selectively: once, few, many, or a class where the clone is expanded.

>NA|TRBV20-1|NA
CSARIPGPDNSPLHF
>NA|TRBV12-3/TRBV12-4|NA
CASSSNSDQPQHF
>NA|TRBV6-6|NA
CASSPRDTQYF
>TRBD1|TRBV27|NA
CASSLGQGGSSPLHF
>NA|TRBV20-1|few
CSAYSDTEAFF
>NA|TRBV3-1|many
CASSQEGSGLPLDF
>TRBD1|TRBV2|NA
CASSALTGEAEQYF
>NA|TRBV25-1|NA
CASSELGTRDEQYF
>TRBD1|TRBV11-2|many
CASSPPGQADIQYF
>NA|TRBV20-1|many
CSASISTYEQYF
>NA|TRBV7-6|NA
CASSLAQGGHGYTF
>NA|TRBV11-3|few
CASSLGGNYGYTF
>NA|TRBV6-5|many
CASSYSRVNEQFF
>TRBD1|TRBV12-3/TRBV12-4|many
CASSQLTGAANEKLFF
>TRBD1|TRBV20-1|NA
CSTGTGVGREQYF
>TRBD2|TRBV4-1|NA
CASRTSGGRRTDTQYF
>NA|TRBV5-1|NA
CASSPLGVTAGYTF
>NA|TRBV12-3/TRBV12-4|few
CASKEGGGGPYNEQFF
>NA|TRBV4-3|few
CASSQDVWVTEAFF
>NA|TRBV18|many
CASSPYLWTARDEQFF
>NA|TRBV29-1|NA
CSVVPKTMNTEAFF
>NA|TRBV12-3/TRBV12-4|few
CASRPETGLPYGYTF
>NA|TRBV7-9|NA
CASSLGGQEELYF
>NA|TRBV15|few
CATSRDRGRSPLHF
>NA|TRBV4-1|few
CASSPSRVPGAEAFF
>NA|TRBV7-2|many
CASSLGGSPLHF
>TRBD2|TRBV4-1|many
CASSQDLAGGPVTQYF
>NA|TRBV29-1|many
CSVERDRGEYF
>TRBD1|TRBV6-4|many
CASSDSTGPDTQYF
>NA|TRBV20-1|NA
CSAGGRQADTQYF
>TRBD2|TRBV6-5|once
CASRKGIWRGVEGETQYF
>NA|TRBV6-5|few
CASSYSSGSPRYEQYF
>TRBD1|TRBV6-1|many
CASSERTGEGDTQYF
>NA|TRBV12-3/TRBV12-4|NA
CASNPQQGPGSPLHF
>TRBD2|TRBV20-1|NA
CSASPSGGAYEQFF
>TRBD2|TRBV7-2|many
CASSFSGGAITGELFF
>NA|TRBV6-5|few
CASSPRGTYGYTF
>NA|TRBV11-2|few
CASSLAMGFDYGYTF
>TRBD2|TRBV4-2|many
CASSQDGAGGPGGTQYF
>TRBD1|TRBV5-1|NA
CASSLGDRGITEAFF
>TRBD2|TRBV4-1|many
CASSQARGWTSGRAEYNEQFF
>NA|TRBV12-3/TRBV12-4|many
CASTQGILAKNIQYF
>NA|TRBV7-2|NA
CATTGRGVQTQYF
>NA|TRBV25-1|few
CASKVTGELFF
>TRBD1|TRBV20-1|many
CSADRGPYNEQFF
>NA|TRBV7-9|many
CASRLSASQETQYF
>TRBD1|TRBV20-1|many
CSAWPQTGANTEAFF
>NA|TRBV12-3/TRBV12-4|few
CASRRDSAEKLFF
>NA|TRBV20-1|few
CSARRQLNTEAFF
>NA|TRBV6-6|many
CASSYRQLRADTQYF